This TCR beta chain comes out of a study of identical twins. There are many counts of this clonotype. One entry per CDR3 protein results from TCRdb running MiXCR on the 5' RACE reads. The sample records approximately 700,000 distinct CDR3 sequences, around 6% being singletons. The CDR3 is 14 residues long. V was clipped by 5 bases and J by 0 bases; unmatched bases: 4. V gene TRBV12-3 or TRBV12-4 combines with J gene TRBJ2-7, with TRBD1 identical over 7 bases. Sequencing used naive T cells sorted from blood. The source of this sequence is a man between 18 and 35 years old in good health. For the CDR3, the DNA is TGTGCCAGCAGTCGACAGGGATTCTCCTACGAGCAGTACTTC. It codes for CASSRQGFSYEQYF.